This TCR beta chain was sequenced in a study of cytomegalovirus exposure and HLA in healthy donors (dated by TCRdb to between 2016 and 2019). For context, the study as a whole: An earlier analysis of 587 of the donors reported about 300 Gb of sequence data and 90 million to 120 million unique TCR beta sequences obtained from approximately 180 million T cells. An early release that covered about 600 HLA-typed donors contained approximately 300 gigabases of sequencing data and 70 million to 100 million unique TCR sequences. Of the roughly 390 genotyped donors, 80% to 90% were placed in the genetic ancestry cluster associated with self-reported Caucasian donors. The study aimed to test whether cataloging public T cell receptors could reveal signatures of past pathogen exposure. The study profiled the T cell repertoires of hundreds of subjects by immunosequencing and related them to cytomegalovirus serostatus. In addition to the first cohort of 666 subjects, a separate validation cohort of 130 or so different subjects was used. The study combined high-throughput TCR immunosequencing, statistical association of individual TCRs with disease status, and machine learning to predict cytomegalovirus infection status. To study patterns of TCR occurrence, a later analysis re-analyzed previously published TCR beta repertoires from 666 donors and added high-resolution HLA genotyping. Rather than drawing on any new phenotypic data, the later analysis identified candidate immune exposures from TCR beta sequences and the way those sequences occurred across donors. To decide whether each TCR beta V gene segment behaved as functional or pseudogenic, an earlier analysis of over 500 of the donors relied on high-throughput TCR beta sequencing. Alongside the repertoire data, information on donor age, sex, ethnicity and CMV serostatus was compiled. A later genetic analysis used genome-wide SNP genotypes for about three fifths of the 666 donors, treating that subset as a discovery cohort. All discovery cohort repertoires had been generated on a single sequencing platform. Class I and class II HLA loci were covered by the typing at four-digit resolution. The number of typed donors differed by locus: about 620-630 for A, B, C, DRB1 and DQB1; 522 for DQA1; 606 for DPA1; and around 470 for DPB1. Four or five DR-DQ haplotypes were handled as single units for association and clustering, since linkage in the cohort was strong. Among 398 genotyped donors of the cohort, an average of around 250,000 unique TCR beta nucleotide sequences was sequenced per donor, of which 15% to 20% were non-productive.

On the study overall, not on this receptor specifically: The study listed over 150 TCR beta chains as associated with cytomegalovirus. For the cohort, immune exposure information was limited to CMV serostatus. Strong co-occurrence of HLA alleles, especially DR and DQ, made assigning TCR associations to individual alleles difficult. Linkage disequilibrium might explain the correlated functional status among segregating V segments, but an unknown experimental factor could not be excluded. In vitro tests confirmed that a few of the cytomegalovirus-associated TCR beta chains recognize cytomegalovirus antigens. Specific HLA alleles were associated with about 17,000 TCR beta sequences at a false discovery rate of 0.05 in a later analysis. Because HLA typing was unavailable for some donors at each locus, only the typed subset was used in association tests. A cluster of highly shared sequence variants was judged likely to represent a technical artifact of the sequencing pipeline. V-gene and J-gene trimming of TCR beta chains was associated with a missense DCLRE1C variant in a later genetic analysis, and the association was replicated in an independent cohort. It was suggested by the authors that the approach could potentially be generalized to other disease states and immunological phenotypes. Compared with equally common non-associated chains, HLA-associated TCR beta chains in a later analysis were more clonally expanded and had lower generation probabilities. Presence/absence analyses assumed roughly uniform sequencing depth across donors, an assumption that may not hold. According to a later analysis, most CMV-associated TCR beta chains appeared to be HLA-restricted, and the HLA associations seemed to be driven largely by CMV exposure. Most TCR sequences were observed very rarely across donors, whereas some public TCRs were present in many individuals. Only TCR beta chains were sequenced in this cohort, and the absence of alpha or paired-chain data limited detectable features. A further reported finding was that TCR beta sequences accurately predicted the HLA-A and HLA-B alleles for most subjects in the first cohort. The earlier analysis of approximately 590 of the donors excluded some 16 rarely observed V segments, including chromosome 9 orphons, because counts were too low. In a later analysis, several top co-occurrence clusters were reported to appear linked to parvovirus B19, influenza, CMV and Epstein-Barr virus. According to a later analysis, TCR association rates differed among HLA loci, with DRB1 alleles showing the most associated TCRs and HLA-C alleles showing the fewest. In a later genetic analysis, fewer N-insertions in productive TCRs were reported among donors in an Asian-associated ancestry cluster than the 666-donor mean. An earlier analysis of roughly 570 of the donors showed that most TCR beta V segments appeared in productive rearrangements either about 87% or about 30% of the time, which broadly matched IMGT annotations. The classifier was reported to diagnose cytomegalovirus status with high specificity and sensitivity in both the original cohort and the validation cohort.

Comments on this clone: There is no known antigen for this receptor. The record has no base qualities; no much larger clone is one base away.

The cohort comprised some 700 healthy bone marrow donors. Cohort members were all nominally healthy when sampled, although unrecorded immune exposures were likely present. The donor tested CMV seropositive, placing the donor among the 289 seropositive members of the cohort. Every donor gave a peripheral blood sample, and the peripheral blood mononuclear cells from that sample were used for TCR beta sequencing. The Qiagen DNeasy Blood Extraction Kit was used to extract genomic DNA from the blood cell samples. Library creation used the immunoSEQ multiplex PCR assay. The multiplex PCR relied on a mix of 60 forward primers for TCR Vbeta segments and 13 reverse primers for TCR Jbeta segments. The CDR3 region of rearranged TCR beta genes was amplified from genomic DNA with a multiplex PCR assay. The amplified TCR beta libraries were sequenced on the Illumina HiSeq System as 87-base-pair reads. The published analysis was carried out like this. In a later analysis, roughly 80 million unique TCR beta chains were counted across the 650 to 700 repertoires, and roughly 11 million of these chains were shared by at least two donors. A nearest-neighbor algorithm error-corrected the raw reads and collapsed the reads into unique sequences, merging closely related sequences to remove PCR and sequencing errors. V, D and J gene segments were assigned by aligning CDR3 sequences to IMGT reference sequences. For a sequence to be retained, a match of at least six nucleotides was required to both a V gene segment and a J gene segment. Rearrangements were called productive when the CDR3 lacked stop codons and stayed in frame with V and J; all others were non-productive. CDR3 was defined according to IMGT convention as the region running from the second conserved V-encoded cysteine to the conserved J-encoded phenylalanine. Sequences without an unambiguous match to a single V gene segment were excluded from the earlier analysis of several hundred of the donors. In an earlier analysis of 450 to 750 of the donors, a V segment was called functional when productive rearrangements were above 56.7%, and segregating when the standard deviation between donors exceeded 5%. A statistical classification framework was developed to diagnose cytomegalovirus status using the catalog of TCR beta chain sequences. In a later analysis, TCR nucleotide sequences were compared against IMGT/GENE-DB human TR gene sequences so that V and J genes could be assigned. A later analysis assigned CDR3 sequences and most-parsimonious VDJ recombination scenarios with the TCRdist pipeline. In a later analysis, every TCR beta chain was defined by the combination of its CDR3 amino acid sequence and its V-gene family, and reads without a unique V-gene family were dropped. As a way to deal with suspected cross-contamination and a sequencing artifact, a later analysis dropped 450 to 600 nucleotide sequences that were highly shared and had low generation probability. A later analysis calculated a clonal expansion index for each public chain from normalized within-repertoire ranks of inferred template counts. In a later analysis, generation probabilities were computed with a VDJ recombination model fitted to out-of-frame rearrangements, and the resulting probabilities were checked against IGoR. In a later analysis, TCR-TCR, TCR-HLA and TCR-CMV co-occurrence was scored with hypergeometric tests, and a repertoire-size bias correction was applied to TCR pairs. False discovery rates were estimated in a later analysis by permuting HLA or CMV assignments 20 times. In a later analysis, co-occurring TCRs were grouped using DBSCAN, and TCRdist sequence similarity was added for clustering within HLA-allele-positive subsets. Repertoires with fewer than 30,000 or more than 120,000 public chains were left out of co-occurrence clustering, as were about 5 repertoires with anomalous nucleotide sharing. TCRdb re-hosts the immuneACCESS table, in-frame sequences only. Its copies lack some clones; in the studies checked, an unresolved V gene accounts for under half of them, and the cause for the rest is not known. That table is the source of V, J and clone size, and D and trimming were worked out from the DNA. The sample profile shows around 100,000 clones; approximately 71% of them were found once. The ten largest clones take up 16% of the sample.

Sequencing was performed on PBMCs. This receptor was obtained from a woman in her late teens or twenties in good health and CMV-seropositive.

The CDR3 is CASSSSGKLSYEQYF. In nucleotide form, the sequence is TGTGCCAGCAGTTCTAGCGGGAAACTCTCCTACGAGCAGTACTTC. The chain links TRBV6-1 with TRBJ2-7; 9 bases in between match TRBD2. For this chain, trimming is 5 bases at the V end and 0 bases at the J end, and the number of junction bases without a gene match is 5. CDR1 and CDR2, per the germline V gene, are MNHNS and SASEGT. Inclusive of the bounding cysteine and phenylalanine, the CDR3 is 15 residues long. Only the CDR3 region is kept as DNA, spanning 45 bases read in frame from base 1.